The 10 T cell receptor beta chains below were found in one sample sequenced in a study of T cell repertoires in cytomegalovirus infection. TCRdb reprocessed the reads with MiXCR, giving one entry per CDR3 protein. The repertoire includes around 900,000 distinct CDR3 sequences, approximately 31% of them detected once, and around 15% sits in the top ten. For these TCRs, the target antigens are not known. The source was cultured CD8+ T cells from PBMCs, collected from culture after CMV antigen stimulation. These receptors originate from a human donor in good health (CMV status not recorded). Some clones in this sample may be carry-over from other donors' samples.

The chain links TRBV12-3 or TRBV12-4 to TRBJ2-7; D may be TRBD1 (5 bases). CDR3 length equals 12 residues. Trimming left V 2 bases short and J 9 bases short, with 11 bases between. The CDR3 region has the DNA TGTGCCAGCAGTTTACAGGGCCGAGGGCAGTACTTC. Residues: CASSLQGRGQYF.

The CDR3 nucleotides are TGTGCCATCAGGACAGGGGGCCCCGGGGAGCTGTTTTTT. Encoded protein: CAIRTGGPGELFF. V gene TRBV10-3 combines with J gene TRBJ2-2; 10 bases map to TRBD1. The length of the CDR3 is 13 residues. J was trimmed by 6 bases and V by 6 bases; bases with no gene match: 1. Looked up from germline, CDR1 is ENHRY and CDR2 is SYGVKD.

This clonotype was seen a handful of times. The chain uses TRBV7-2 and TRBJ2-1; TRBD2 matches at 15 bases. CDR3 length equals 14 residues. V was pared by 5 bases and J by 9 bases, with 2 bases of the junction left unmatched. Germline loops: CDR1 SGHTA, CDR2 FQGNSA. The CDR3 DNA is TGTGCCAGCAGCCAGGGACTAGCGGGGGGTGAGCAGTTCTTC. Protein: CASSQGLAGGEQFF.

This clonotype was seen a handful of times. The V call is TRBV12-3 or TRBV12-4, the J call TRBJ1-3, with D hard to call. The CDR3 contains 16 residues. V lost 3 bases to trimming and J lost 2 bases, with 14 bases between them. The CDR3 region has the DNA TGTGCCAGCAGTTTCCCGGGAGGTGTAGCTGGAAACACCATATATTTT. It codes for CASSFPGGVAGNTIYF.

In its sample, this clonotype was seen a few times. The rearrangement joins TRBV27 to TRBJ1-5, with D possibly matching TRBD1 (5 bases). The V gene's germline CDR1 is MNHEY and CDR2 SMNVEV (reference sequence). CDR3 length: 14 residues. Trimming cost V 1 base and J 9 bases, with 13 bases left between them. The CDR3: CASSLYFPGPPQHF. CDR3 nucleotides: TGTGCCAGCAGTTTATATTTTCCAGGGCCGCCCCAGCATTTT.

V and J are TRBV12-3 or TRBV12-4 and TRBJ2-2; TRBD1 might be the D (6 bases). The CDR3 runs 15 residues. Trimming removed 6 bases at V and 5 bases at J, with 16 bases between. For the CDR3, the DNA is TGTGCCAGCAGCCCCCGGACAGACTTGACCGGGGAGCTGTTTTTT. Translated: CASSPRTDLTGELFF.

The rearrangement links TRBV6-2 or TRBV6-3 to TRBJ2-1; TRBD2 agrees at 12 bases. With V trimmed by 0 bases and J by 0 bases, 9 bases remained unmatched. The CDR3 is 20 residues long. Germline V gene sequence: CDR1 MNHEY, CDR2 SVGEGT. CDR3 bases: TGTGCCAGCAGTTACTCGATTCTAGCGGGGGGGCCGAGCTCCTACAATGAGCAGTTCTTC. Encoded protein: CASSYSILAGGPSSYNEQFF.

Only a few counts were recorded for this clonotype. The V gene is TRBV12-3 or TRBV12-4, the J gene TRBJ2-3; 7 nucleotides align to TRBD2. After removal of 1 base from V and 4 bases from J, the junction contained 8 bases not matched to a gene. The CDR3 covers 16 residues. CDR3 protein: CASSLEISGPPDTQYF. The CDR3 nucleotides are TGTGCCAGCAGTTTAGAGATTAGCGGGCCACCAGATACGCAGTATTTT.

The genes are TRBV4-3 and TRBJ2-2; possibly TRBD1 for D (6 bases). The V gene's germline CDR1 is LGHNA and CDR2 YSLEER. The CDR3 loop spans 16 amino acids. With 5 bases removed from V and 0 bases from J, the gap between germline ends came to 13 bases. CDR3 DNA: TGCGCCAGCAGCTCAAGGGGGAAAGCGAACACCGGGGAGCTGTTTTTT. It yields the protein CASSSRGKANTGELFF.

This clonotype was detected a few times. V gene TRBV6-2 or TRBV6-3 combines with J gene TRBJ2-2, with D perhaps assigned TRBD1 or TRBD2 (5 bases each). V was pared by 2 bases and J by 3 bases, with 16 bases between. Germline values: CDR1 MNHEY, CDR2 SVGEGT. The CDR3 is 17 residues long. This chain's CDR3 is CASSYGTRDLYTGELFF. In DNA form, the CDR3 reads TGTGCCAGCAGTTACGGAACAAGGGACCTCTACACCGGGGAGCTGTTTTTT.